The following is a T cell receptor beta chain sequence with its context. Its antigen is undetermined. These data are taken from a study of T cell responses to AZD1222 COVID-19 vaccine. Study conclusions and caveats: Females made up more of the donors, who were largely white British, and clonal diversity may have come out too low. Recipients of AZD1222 seropositive at baseline numbered only 6 or 7.

Repertoires were generated with immunoSEQ multiplex PCR, while TCRdb's copy carries only in-frame clones and drops some. The data show 90,000 to 120,000 clones, around 93% seen once. Trimming took 3 bases from V and 4 from J, leaving 9 bases between them. CDR1 LNHDA and CDR2 SQIVND come from the germline V gene (reference sequence). The CDR3 length is 14 residues. Sequenced material: peripheral blood, taken 28 days after the second AZD1222 dose. This chain uses TRBV19 with TRBJ2-2; D tentatively fits TRBD1 or TRBD2 (5 bases each). The TCR originated in an adult who received the AZD1222 COVID-19 vaccine. CDR3 in amino acids: CASSMPGLTGELFF. The CDR3 DNA is TGTGCCAGTAGTATGCCGGGGCTCACCGGGGAGCTGTTTTTT.